These 5 T cell receptor beta chains came from one sample sequenced in a study of glioma-infiltrating T cells. The iRepertoire nested amplicon-rescue multiplex PCR amplified TCR alpha and beta CDR3s from RNA. TCRdb passed the multiplex PCR reads through MiXCR, listing each CDR3 protein once. This sample has 300,000 to 450,000 distinct CDR3 sequences, with roughly two fifths found just once. The specimen sequenced was glioma tissue, nonneoplastic brain tissue, or PBMCs (not recorded which). All receptors derive from a human donor with low-grade glioma or glioblastoma, undergoing nonglioma brain surgery, or in good health (not recorded which).

This clonotype showed up many times. The V gene is TRBV6-2 or TRBV6-3, the J gene TRBJ2-7; 13 nucleotides align to TRBD2. Unmatched junction bases numbered 2, after V lost 5 bases and J lost 4 bases. Germline loops: CDR1 MNHEY, CDR2 SVGEGT. This CDR3 region has 14 residues. CDR3 nucleotide sequence: TGTGCCAGCAGTGGACTAGCGGGAGTGTACGAGCAGTACTTC. It encodes CASSGLAGVYEQYF.

Turning to this clonotype: A junction end diverges from the germline sequence, so it may reflect a read error. The chain recombines TRBV11-2 with TRBJ2-7, with D perhaps TRBD2 (5 bases). Germline CDR1 is SGHAT and CDR2 is FQNNGV. CDR3 length: 14 residues. The CDR3 loop reads CASSLVRAPYKQYF. Written as DNA, the CDR3 is TGTGCCAGCAGCTTAGTGAGGGCCCCCTACAAGCAGTACTTC.

Notes on this clonotype: One base away lies a much larger clone, so this may be a sequencing read error. The chain combines TRBV24-1 with TRBJ2-3; the D gene is possibly TRBD1 (6 bases). This CDR3 has 15 residues. Germline CDR1 reads KGHDR; CDR2 reads SFDVKD. CDR3 region: CASSSMGARTDTQYF. Here the CDR3 DNA reads TGTGCCAGCAGTTCGATGGGGGCTAGAACAGATACGCAGTATTTT.

V usage is TRBV20-1 and J usage is TRBJ2-7; D is uncertain. V was pared by 6 bases and J by 3 bases, with 21 bases between. CDR3 length: 15 residues. Germline assignment: CDR1 DFQATT and CDR2 SNEGSKA (reference sequence). CDR3 sequence: CSATRSGSRFYEQYF. CDR3 nucleotide sequence: TGCAGTGCGACCCGGTCGGGTAGCAGGTTCTACGAGCAGTACTTC.

This chain links TRBV27 with TRBJ2-7; no clear D. The CDR3 is 14 residues long. Germline V lookup: CDR1 MNHEY, CDR2 SMNVEV (reference sequence). The V and J ends lost 6 bases and 9 bases respectively, with 21 bases between them. CDR3 DNA sequence: TGTGCCAGCAGCTCGAGAACCCTGAGGCACGGGCAGTACTTC. It specifies CASSSRTLRHGQYF.